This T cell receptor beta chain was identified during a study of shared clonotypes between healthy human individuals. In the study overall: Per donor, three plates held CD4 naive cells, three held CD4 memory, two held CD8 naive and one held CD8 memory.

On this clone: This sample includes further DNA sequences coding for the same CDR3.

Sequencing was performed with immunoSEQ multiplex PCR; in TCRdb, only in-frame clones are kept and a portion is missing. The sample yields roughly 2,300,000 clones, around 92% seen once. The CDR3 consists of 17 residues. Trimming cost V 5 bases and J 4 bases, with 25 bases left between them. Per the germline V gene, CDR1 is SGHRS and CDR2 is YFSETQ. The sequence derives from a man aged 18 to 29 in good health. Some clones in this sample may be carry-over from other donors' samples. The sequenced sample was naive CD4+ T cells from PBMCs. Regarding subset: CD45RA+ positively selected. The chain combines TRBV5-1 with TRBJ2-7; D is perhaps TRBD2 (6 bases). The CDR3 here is CASSHGGSTLYGYEQYF. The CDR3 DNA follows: TGCGCCAGCAGTCACGGGGGAAGTACCCTGTATGGATACGAGCAGTACTTC.